This T cell receptor beta chain originates from a study of blood T cell repertoires in COVID-19. Study summary: The study drew acute and convalescent COVID-19 samples from the United States, Italy and Spain. The cDNA or gDNA used as material had been derived from T cells, B-cell-depleted T cells, or PBMCs.

The assay was immunoSEQ multiplex PCR, and TCRdb's table has in-frame clones only and misses some. Among tens of thousands of clones listed, approximately 86% were seen once. The V gene's germline CDR1 is SGHTA and CDR2 FQGTGA. The CDR3 runs to 14 residues. Losses at the gene ends were 4 bases for V and 6 bases for J; bases not matched to a gene: 3. Sequenced: peripheral blood. The chain carries TRBV7-3 and TRBJ2-4; 10 nucleotides match TRBD1. The receptor was derived from a man aged 60-69 years with acute or convalescent COVID-19. Here the CDR3 reads CASSSGTGANIQYF. The CDR3 region has the DNA TGTGCCAGCAGCTCAGGGACAGGGGCAAACATTCAGTACTTC.